This TCR beta chain was retrieved from a study of T cells after yellow fever vaccination. Points from the study as a whole: The secondary T-cell response peaked on day 5, not day 15, but was weaker. Post-booster repertoires again held most primary-vaccination clones (about 95% CD4, roughly 90% CD8).

CDR1 is SGDLS and CDR2 is YYNGEE in the germline V gene. The V gene end was trimmed by 4 bases and the J gene end by 6 bases; junction bases not matched to a gene: 4. This CDR3 has 14 amino acids. This clonotype has a handful of counts. Its target is unknown. TCRdb re-called the 5' RACE reads through MiXCR, storing one row per CDR3 protein. The sample has hundreds of thousands of distinct CDR3 sequences; around an eighth are singletons. This sequence was found in a man aged 25 to 40 who received the YFV17D yellow fever vaccine. The rearrangement joins TRBV9 to TRBJ2-7, with 13 bases lining up with TRBD2. Sequencing used PBMCs, obtained on the day of the yellow fever booster vaccination. CDR3 sequence (DNA): TGTGCCAGCAGCCCGGGACTAGCGGGGCCCGAGCAGTACTTC. This translates into CASSPGLAGPEQYF.